This T cell receptor (beta chain) comes out of a study of blood T cell repertoires in COVID-19. Across the study: Acute-phase and convalescent COVID-19 samples originated in the United States, Italy and Spain.

Per the authors' pipeline: The authors estimated nucleated cell counts from reference gene primer amplification. Produced via immunoSEQ multiplex PCR; TCRdb's table is partial and in-frame only. The V and J calls and clone size were taken over from that table, and D and trimming were inferred from the DNA. Of some 93,000 clones listed, 75% to 90% are singletons. Germline CDR1 LNHNV, CDR2 YYDKDF (reference sequence). V lost 4 bases and J lost 0, with 13 bases in between. The CDR3 is made up of 16 amino acids. The sample consisted of peripheral blood. The source is a man between 60 and 70 years old with acute or convalescent COVID-19. The V gene is TRBV15, the J gene TRBJ1-3, with TRBD1 as a possible D gene (5 bases). This CDR3 reads CATSTRGRISGNTIYF. DNA for the CDR3: TGTGCCACCAGCACTAGGGGCAGAATCTCTGGAAACACCATATATTTT.